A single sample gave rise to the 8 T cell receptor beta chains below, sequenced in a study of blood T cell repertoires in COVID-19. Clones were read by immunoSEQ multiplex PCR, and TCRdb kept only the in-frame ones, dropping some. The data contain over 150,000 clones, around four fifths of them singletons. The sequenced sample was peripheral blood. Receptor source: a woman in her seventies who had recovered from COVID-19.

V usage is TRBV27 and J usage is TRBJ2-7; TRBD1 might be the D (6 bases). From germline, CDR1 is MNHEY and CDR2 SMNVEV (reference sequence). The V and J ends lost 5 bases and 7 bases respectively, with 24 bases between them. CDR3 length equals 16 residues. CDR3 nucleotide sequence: TGTGCCAGCAGTCCCGGGCGGTCAGGGCCCCAGGGGGAGCAGTACTTC. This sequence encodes CASSPGRSGPQGEQYF.

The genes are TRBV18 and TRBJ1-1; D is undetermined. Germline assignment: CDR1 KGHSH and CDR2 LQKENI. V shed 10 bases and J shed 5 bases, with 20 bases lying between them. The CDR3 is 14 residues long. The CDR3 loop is CANTRTPGGTEAFF. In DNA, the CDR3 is TGTGCCAACACCCGGACCCCTGGAGGGACTGAAGCTTTCTTT.

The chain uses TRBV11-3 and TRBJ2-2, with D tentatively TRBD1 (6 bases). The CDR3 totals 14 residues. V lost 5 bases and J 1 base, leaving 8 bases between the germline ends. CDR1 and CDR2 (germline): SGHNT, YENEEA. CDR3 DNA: TGTGCCAGCAGCCGGACAGTGAACACCGGGGAGCTGTTTTTT. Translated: CASSRTVNTGELFF.

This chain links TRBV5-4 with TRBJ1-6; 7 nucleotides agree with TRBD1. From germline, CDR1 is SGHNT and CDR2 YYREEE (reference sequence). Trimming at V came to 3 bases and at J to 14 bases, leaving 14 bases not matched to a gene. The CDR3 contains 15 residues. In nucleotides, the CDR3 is TGTGCCAGCAGCTCAGGGACAGCCGGAATTGGGGCCCTCCACTTT. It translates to CASSSGTAGIGALHF.

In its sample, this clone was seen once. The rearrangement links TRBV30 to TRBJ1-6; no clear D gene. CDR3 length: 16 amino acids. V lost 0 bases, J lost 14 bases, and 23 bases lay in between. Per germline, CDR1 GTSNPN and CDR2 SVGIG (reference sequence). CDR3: CAWSVIDVGPGATLHF. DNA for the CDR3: TGTGCCTGGAGTGTAATTGATGTTGGTCCGGGTGCGACCCTCCACTTT.

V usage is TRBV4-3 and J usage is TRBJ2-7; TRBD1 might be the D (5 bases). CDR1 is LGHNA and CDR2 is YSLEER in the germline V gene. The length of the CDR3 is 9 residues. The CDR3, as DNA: TGCGTGGCAGGGCGGTGGCAGTACTTC. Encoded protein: CVAGRWQYF.

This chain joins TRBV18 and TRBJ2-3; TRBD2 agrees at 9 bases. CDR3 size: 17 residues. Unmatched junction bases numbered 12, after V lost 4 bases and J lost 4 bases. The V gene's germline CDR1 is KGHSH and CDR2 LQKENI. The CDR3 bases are TGTGCCAGCTCACGGCGCGGGAGGGCCGGTGGGGCAGATACGCAGTATTTT. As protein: CASSRRGRAGGADTQYF.

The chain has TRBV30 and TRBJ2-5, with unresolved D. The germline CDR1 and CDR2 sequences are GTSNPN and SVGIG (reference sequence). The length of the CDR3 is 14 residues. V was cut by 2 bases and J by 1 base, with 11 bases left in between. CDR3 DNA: TGTGCCTGGAGTCCCCCGTGGGCCCAAGAGACCCAGTACTTC. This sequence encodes CAWSPPWAQETQYF.